These T cell receptor beta chains were read from a single sample in a study of cytotoxic CD8 clonotypes in ibrutinib-treated CLL. Sequencing used immunoSEQ multiplex PCR; TCRdb keeps in-frame clones, though not all of them. The sample has some 98,000 clones; around 80% are singletons. Sequencing used PBMCs, obtained after 12 months of ibrutinib treatment. These receptors originate from a human donor with chronic lymphocytic leukemia. CDR3s include the opening cysteine and the closing phenylalanine or tryptophan. Each record gives: CDR3 length, J gene, clone size, D gene, V gene, CDR3 protein, CDR3 DNA. A D gene is named only where the DNA matches it firmly. Where a row states a size, it is once, few, many or the class of an expanded clone; other rows omit it.

13	TRBJ1-1	NA	NA	TRBV25-1	CASTPQGYTEAFF	TGTGCCAGCACTCCCCAGGGTTACACTGAAGCTTTCTTT
15	TRBJ2-5	NA	TRBD2	TRBV7-7	CASSPGLAGAETQYF	TGTGCCAGCAGCCCCGGACTAGCGGGGGCAGAGACCCAGTACTTC
13	TRBJ2-1	few	NA	TRBV6-5	CASMQGGRNEQFF	TGTGCCAGCATGCAGGGAGGACGCAATGAGCAGTTCTTC
12	TRBJ2-1	NA	TRBD2	TRBV29-1	CSLAGGPYEQFF	TGCAGCCTAGCGGGGGGGCCCTATGAGCAGTTCTTC
13	TRBJ1-6	few	NA	TRBV5-1	CASTGSDNSPLHF	TGCGCCAGTACCGGCTCAGATAATTCACCCCTCCACTTT
15	TRBJ1-1	NA	NA	TRBV6-5	CASSSTGTMNTEAFF	TGTGCCAGCAGTAGTACAGGAACTATGAACACTGAAGCTTTCTTT
14	TRBJ2-7	once	TRBD1	TRBV2	CASRPPGQGYEQYF	TGTGCCAGCAGGCCCCCGGGACAGGGCTACGAGCAGTACTTC
13	TRBJ2-7	NA	TRBD1	TRBV7-2	CASSTTGVYEQYF	TGTGCCAGCAGCACGACAGGGGTGTACGAGCAGTACTTC
14	TRBJ2-2	once	NA	TRBV5-6	CASSFQANTGELFF	TGTGCCAGCAGCTTCCAGGCGAACACCGGGGAGCTGTTTTTT
15	TRBJ1-2	NA	TRBD1	TRBV7-3	CASSSDRGWLDGYTF	TGTGCCAGCAGCTCCGACAGGGGTTGGTTGGATGGCTACACCTTC
17	TRBJ2-2	NA	TRBD1	TRBV19	CASSVSAGTGSTGELFF	TGTGCCAGTAGTGTCTCGGCCGGGACAGGAAGCACCGGGGAGCTGTTTTTT
14	TRBJ2-5	once	TRBD1	TRBV29-1	CSVVGQGTEETQYF	TGCAGCGTTGTGGGACAGGGGACGGAAGAGACCCAGTACTTC
13	TRBJ2-7	once	NA	TRBV18	CASSGDPESEQYF	TGTGCCAGCTCGGGCGATCCCGAGAGCGAGCAGTACTTC
11	TRBJ2-5	NA	NA	TRBV5-1	CASMGGETQYF	TGCGCCAGCATGGGGGGAGAGACCCAGTACTTC
14	TRBJ1-2	NA	NA	TRBV7-2	CASSPQGSSLGYTF	TGTGCCAGCAGCCCACAGGGTTCCTCTTTGGGCTACACCTTC
14	TRBJ2-7	NA	NA	TRBV7-2	CASSPETQTYEQYF	TGTGCCAGCAGCCCGGAGACCCAAACCTACGAGCAGTACTTC
14	TRBJ1-1	NA	NA	TRBV5-1	CASSFGDRNTEAFF	TGCGCCAGCAGCTTCGGAGACAGGAACACTGAAGCTTTCTTT
15	TRBJ1-5	NA	TRBD1	TRBV9	CASSARQGVGQPQHF	TGTGCCAGCAGCGCCAGACAGGGGGTAGGTCAGCCCCAGCATTTT
15	TRBJ2-1	NA	TRBD2	TRBV13	CASSLGRDYLNEQFF	TGTGCCAGCAGCTTAGGCCGGGACTACCTCAATGAGCAGTTCTTC
12	TRBJ2-7	once	NA	TRBV28	CASSLSRREQYF	TGTGCCAGCAGTTTATCCAGGCGCGAGCAGTACTTC
11	TRBJ1-1	few	NA	TRBV2	CASSVNAEAFF	TGTGCCAGCAGTGTGAACGCTGAAGCTTTCTTT
14	TRBJ1-2	NA	TRBD1	TRBV7-2	CASPGGSRDYGYTF	TGTGCCAGTCCAGGGGGGAGTCGAGACTATGGCTACACCTTC